This T cell receptor beta chain stems from a study of blood T cell repertoires in COVID-19. Study-wide background: Samples representing acute and convalescent COVID-19 were sourced from the United States, Italy and Spain. From T cells, B-cell-depleted T cells, or PBMCs came the material, which was cDNA or gDNA.

Original processing methods: Counts of nucleated cells, estimated from reference gene primer amplification, were obtained. Sequenced by immunoSEQ multiplex PCR; TCRdb stores in-frame clones only, minus some. The V and J calls and clone size are taken from that table; D and trimming were inferred from the DNA. This sample has some 150,000 clones; more than 75% occur once, and the top ten carry 4% to 5%. The receptor was isolated from a woman older than 75 with acute or convalescent COVID-19. The sequencing input was peripheral blood.

The CDR3 loop reads CASSHGLAGIFGPYEQYF. The CDR3 DNA reads as TGTGCCAGCAGCCACGGACTAGCGGGAATCTTTGGTCCCTACGAGCAGTACTTC. The V and J genes are TRBV3-1 (or the pseudogene TRBV3-2) and TRBJ2-7; TRBD2 matches at 12 bases. Unmatched junction bases numbered 11, after V lost 3 bases and J lost 2 bases. Germline loops: CDR1 LGHDT, CDR2 YNNKEL (reference sequence). CDR3 length equals 18 residues.